These T cell receptor beta chains were read from a single sample in a study of T cells in Graves' hyperthyroidism and ophthalmopathy. MiXCR was run by TCRdb on the multiplex PCR reads, yielding one entry per CDR3 protein. The repertoire includes hundreds of thousands of distinct CDR3 sequences, over 35% of them detected once, and around 29% sits in the top ten. The sample consisted of blood. The receptor source for this set is a woman aged 40 to 50 with Graves' hyperthyroidism. Both conserved end residues are part of each CDR3.

TRBV29-1	CSVVSNYGYTF
TRBV10-3	CAINRDRDEQPQHF
TRBV15	CATGDSHEQYF
TRBV9	CASSERGAGELFF
TRBV5-1	CASSFGKDRGYTF
TRBV2	CASSERLKETQYF
TRBV9	CASSVDFQETQYF
TRBV29-1	CSVAPSAIQETQYF
TRBV27	CASSLSRTDYGYTF
TRBV7-2	CASSGSHGDNEKLFF
TRBV10-3	CAISPVGASQETQYF
TRBV2	CASLYLIAGEQYF
TRBV27	CASSFNENTEAFF
TRBV9	CASSVEEPMSPAGRSDTGELFF
TRBV7-8	CASSLVWGPNQPQHF
TRBV7-9	CASSLVTRGLGEQYF
TRBV25-1	CASSEFAGTSGNYEQYF
TRBV13	CASSSPPDLPLGYEQYF
TRBV19	CASSPPNPGTGFYGYTF